This TCR beta chain comes out of a study of cytomegalovirus exposure and HLA in healthy donors (dated by TCRdb to 2016 to 2017). For context, the study as a whole: In an earlier analysis of 550 to 750 of the donors, 276 Gb of sequence data and 117 million unique TCR beta sequences from some 170 million T cells were reported. High-throughput TCR immunosequencing, statistical association of individual TCRs with disease status, and machine learning were combined to predict cytomegalovirus infection status. A separate validation cohort of roughly 130 different subjects was used in addition to the approximately 700-subject first cohort. In a later analysis, previously published TCR beta repertoires from some 640 donors were re-analyzed and high-resolution HLA genotyping was added so that TCR occurrence patterns could be studied. The number of donors typed differed by locus, with roughly 629-640 for A, B, C, DRB1 and DQB1, around 520 for DQA1, 600 to 610 for DPA1, and 400 to 490 for DPB1. The aim of the study was to test whether cataloging public T cell receptors could identify signatures of past pathogen exposure. Among some 400 genotyped donors of the cohort, an average of roughly 230,000 unique TCR beta nucleotide sequences was sequenced per donor, of which about 18% were non-productive. Because of strong linkage in the cohort, roughly 5 DR-DQ haplotypes were treated as single units for association and clustering. All discovery cohort repertoires had been generated using a single sequencing platform. HLA typing included class I and class II loci at four-digit resolution. Rather than using new phenotypic data, the later analysis identified candidate immune exposures from TCR beta sequences and from how often those sequences occurred across donors. The study profiled the T cell repertoires of 550 to 700 subjects by immunosequencing and related them to cytomegalovirus serostatus. Of the approximately 400 genotyped donors, around 81% fell in the genetic ancestry cluster associated with self-reported Caucasian donors. A later genetic analysis used genome-wide SNP genotypes for about three fifths of the roughly 700 donors, treating that subset as a discovery cohort. Donor age, sex, ethnicity and CMV serostatus were compiled together with the repertoire data. An earlier analysis of around 540 of the donors applied high-throughput TCR beta sequencing to assess whether each TCR beta V gene segment acted as functional or pseudogenic. An early release that covered about 600 HLA-typed donors contained about 300 gigabases of sequencing data and 80 million or so unique TCR sequences. General study outcomes and caveats: A further reported finding was that TCR beta sequences accurately predicted the HLA-A and HLA-B alleles for most subjects in the first cohort. Most CMV-associated TCR beta chains appeared to be HLA-restricted in a later analysis, and the HLA associations seemed to be driven largely by CMV exposure. In a later analysis, TCR association rates were found to vary across HLA loci, with the most associated TCRs seen for DRB1 alleles and the fewest for HLA-C alleles. Broadly in line with IMGT annotations, most TCR beta V segments showed up in productive rearrangements about 87% or about 30% of the time in an earlier analysis of approximately 640 of the donors. A later analysis reported that several top co-occurrence clusters appeared linked to parvovirus B19, influenza, CMV and Epstein-Barr virus. Sequencing depth was assumed to be roughly uniform across donors in the presence/absence analyses, though that assumption may not hold. Immune exposure information for the cohort was limited to CMV serostatus. The 87-base-pair reads could not distinguish some IMGT-functional V segments, including TRBV6-2 and TRBV6-3, so those segments were excluded. The cohort was sequenced for TCR beta chains only, and without alpha or paired-chain data the features that could be detected were limited. In vitro tests confirmed that a few of the cytomegalovirus-associated TCR beta chains recognize cytomegalovirus antigens. V-gene and J-gene trimming of TCR beta chains was associated with a missense DCLRE1C variant in a later genetic analysis, and the association was replicated in an independent cohort. Cytomegalovirus status was reported to be diagnosed by the classifier with high specificity and sensitivity in both the original and validation cohorts. A group of highly shared sequence variants was considered likely to be a technical artifact of the sequencing pipeline. Roughly 17 rarely observed V segments, including chromosome 9 orphons, were excluded from the earlier analysis of 550 to 700 of the donors because counts were too low. It was suggested by the authors that the approach could potentially be generalized to other disease states and immunological phenotypes. When HLA alleles, especially DR and DQ, strongly co-occurred, attributing TCR associations to individual alleles was difficult. In a later analysis, HLA-associated TCR beta chains showed more clonal expansion and lower generation probabilities than non-associated chains that were equally common. Linkage disequilibrium might explain the correlated functional status among segregating V segments, but an unknown experimental factor could not be excluded. Most TCR sequences were seen in very few donors, while some public TCRs were found in many individuals. HLA typing was unavailable for some donors at each locus, so association tests used only the typed subset. The study gave a list of some 150 TCR beta chains associated with cytomegalovirus. Specific HLA alleles were associated with some 15,000 TCR beta sequences at a false discovery rate of 0.05 in a later analysis. In a later genetic analysis, fewer N-insertions in productive TCRs were reported among donors in an Asian-associated ancestry cluster than the roughly 700-donor mean.

The cohort consisted of 670 or so healthy bone marrow donors. Cohort members were all nominally healthy when sampled, although unrecorded immune exposures were likely present. The donor was CMV seropositive and was included in the group of approximately 310 seropositive cohort members. A peripheral blood sample was provided by each donor, and peripheral blood mononuclear cells were used for TCR beta sequencing. The Qiagen DNeasy Blood Extraction Kit was used to extract genomic DNA from the blood cell samples. On this clone: The specificity of this receptor is unknown. The limits of the CDR3 on the DNA are not certain, so only TCRdb's listed CDR3 is given.

From the cysteine up to the phenylalanine, the CDR3 has a length of 11 residues. Taken from the germline V gene, the CDR1 and CDR2 loops are SQVTM and ANQGSEA. The protocol used for the library was the immunoSEQ multiplex PCR assay. For the multiplex PCR, a mixture combining 60 forward primers for TCR Vbeta segments and 13 reverse primers for TCR Jbeta segments was used. A multiplex PCR assay on genomic DNA amplified the CDR3 region of rearranged TCR beta genes. Amplified TCR beta libraries were sequenced as 87-base-pair reads on the Illumina HiSeq System. Processing in the source paper ran as follows. In a later analysis, some 80 million unique TCR beta chains were counted across the 666 repertoires, and roughly 11 million of these chains were shared by at least two donors. To remove PCR and sequencing errors, raw reads were error-corrected and collapsed into unique sequences using a nearest-neighbor algorithm that merged closely related sequences. Alignment of CDR3 sequences to IMGT reference sequences was used to assign V, D and J gene segments. For a sequence to be retained, a match of at least six nucleotides to both a V gene segment and a J gene segment was required. Rearrangements were called productive when the CDR3 lacked stop codons and stayed in frame with V and J; all others were non-productive. CDR3 was defined according to IMGT convention as the region running from the second conserved V-encoded cysteine to the conserved J-encoded phenylalanine. In an earlier analysis of roughly 580 of the donors, sequences lacking an unambiguous match to a single V gene segment were excluded. An earlier analysis of a few hundred of the donors classified V segments as functional when productive rearrangements were above 56.7% and as segregating when the standard deviation between donors was above 5%. A statistical classification framework was built to diagnose cytomegalovirus status from the catalog of TCR beta chain sequences. A later analysis assigned V and J genes by comparing TCR nucleotide sequences with IMGT/GENE-DB human TR gene sequences. Using the TCRdist pipeline, a later analysis assigned CDR3 sequences along with most-parsimonious VDJ recombination scenarios. A later analysis defined each TCR beta chain by its CDR3 amino acid sequence plus V-gene family, and excluded reads lacking a unique V-gene family. To address suspected cross-contamination and a sequencing artifact, a later analysis removed several hundred highly shared, low-generation-probability nucleotide sequences. In a later analysis, a clonal expansion index was calculated for each public chain from normalized within-repertoire ranks of inferred template counts. In a later analysis, generation probabilities were computed using a VDJ recombination model fitted to out-of-frame rearrangements, and the results were checked against IGoR. In a later analysis, hypergeometric tests were used to score TCR-TCR, TCR-HLA and TCR-CMV co-occurrence, with a repertoire-size bias correction applied to TCR pairs. To estimate false discovery rates, a later analysis permuted the HLA or CMV assignments 20 times. In a later analysis, co-occurring TCRs were grouped with DBSCAN, and TCRdist sequence similarity was added when clustering was performed within HLA-allele-positive subsets. Co-occurrence clustering excluded repertoires with fewer than 30,000 or more than 120,000 public chains, plus five with anomalous nucleotide sharing. The table comes from immuneACCESS by way of TCRdb, which keeps in-frame sequences with V and J called. Part of the clones is missing from these tables; in studies checked, under half for an unresolved V gene and the rest for unknown reasons. V and J calls and clone size follow that table, whereas D and trimming were derived from the DNA. The table for this sample lists some 140,000 clones; approximately 79% of them were counted only once. Of the sample, 6% to 7.5% falls within the top ten clones.

The V and J segments used are TRBV29-1 and TRBJ2-1; the table's D call, TRBD1, has no DNA check behind it. The clonotype comes from a man aged 40-49 years in good health and CMV-seropositive. Sequencing used PBMCs. The CDR3 has the sequence CSVGGWGQGIF.